The entry that follows covers one T cell receptor beta chain sequence. The antigen is not known. A sample-barcoded 5' primer and a J-beta primer mix were used in a second PCR of about 6 to 12 cycles. A tag from a template-switch adaptor with 12 random nucleotides marked each cDNA molecule. One entry per CDR3 protein, called by TCRdb with MiXCR from the 5' RACE reads. The data hold fewer than 950,000 distinct CDR3 sequences, with 53% observed a single time. This record belongs to a study of blood T cells in healthy people across ages. Study summary: Roughly one uniquely barcoded beta molecule per two T cells was captured.

Germline lookup yields CDR1 SGHRS and CDR2 YFSETQ. The CDR3 runs to 15 residues. V was shortened by 3 bases and J by 7 bases, with 16 bases between the two germline ends. Study findings and constraints: The percentage of naive T cells correlated strongly with TCR beta diversity.

Each individual donor underwent a draw of 8 to 10 milliliters of peripheral blood. Input material: blood. This TCR derives from a man aged 80 or over in good health. The V gene is TRBV5-1, the J gene TRBJ1-4, with no clear D. This CDR3 is CASSSGLTPGEKLFF. CDR3 DNA sequence: TGCGCCAGCAGCTCCGGACTAACGCCCGGTGAAAAACTGTTTTTT. The full variable domain, in which reference TRBV5-1 and TRBJ1-4 provide the parts outside the CDR3, is KAGVTQTPRYLIKTRGQQVTLSCSPISGHRSVSWYQQTPGQGLQFLFEYFSETQRNKGNFPGRFSGRQFSNSRSEMNVSTLELGDSALYLCASSSGLTPGEKLFFGSGTQLSVL.